This T cell receptor beta chain was identified in a study of response to subunit inactivated influenza vaccine. Overall study findings and caveats: Each seasonal influenza vaccination recruits few new T cells, the authors suggested.

TCRdb reanalysed the RT-PCR reads using MiXCR and keeps one entry per CDR3 protein. The data show more than 450,000 distinct CDR3 sequences, roughly 8.2% seen once. The CDR3 runs to 14 residues. CDR1 is SGHDT and CDR2 is YYEEEE in the germline V gene. Trimming took 1 base from V and 4 from J, leaving 10 bases between them. Comments on this clonotype: What it recognizes is unknown.

J is TRBJ2-3 and V is TRBV5-6; TRBD1 is a possible D gene (5 bases). This clonotype originated in a man aged 45-69 years who received an inactivated influenza vaccine. The material sequenced was PBMCs from blood, taken less than 30 months after vaccination. The CDR3 sequence is CASSLSDNSDTQYF. In DNA, the CDR3 is TGTGCCAGCAGCTTGTCGGACAACTCAGATACGCAGTATTTT.